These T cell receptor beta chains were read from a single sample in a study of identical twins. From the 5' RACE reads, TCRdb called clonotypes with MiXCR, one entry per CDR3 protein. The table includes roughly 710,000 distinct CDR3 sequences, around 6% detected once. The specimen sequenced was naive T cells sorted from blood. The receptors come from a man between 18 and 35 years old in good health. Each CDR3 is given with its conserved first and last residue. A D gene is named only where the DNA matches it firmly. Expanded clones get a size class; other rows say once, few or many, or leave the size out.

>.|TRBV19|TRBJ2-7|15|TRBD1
TGTGCCAGTAGTATTACGACAGGGCGAGACTACGAGCAGTACTTC
CASSITTGRDYEQYF
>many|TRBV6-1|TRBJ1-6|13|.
TGTGCCGGGGCCACGAATGAGAATTCACCCCTCCACTTT
CAGATNENSPLHF
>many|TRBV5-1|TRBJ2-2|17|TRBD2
TGCGCCAGCAGCGTCGGACTAGCGGGGACGAGGACCGGGGAGCTGTTTTTT
CASSVGLAGTRTGELFF
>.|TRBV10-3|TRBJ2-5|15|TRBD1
TGTGCCATCAGCCTAACGGACAGGCCTCAAGAGACCCAGTACTTC
CAISLTDRPQETQYF
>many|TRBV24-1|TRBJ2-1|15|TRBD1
TGTGCCACCAGTGATCCGGGACAGGGTGAGGGTGAGCAGTTCTTC
CATSDPGQGEGEQFF
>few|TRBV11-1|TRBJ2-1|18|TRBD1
TGTGCCAGCAGCGAGAGGTCCCGACACAGGGGGCCCTACAATGAGCAGTTCTTC
CASSERSRHRGPYNEQFF
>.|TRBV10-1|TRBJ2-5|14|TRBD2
TGCGCCAGCAGTGAGTTGGGTAGCGGGGAGACCCAGTACTTC
CASSELGSGETQYF
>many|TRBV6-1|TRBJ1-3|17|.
TGTGCCAGCAGTGTCCCAGGTCGGGGCGAGGCTGGAAACACCATATATTTT
CASSVPGRGEAGNTIYF
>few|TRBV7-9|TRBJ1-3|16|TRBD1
TGTGCCAGCAACGATGACAGGGGTTTCTCTGGAAACACCATATATTTT
CASNDDRGFSGNTIYF
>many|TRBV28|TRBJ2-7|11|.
TGTGCCAGCAGTTGGGGGTCCAAGCAGTACTTC
CASSWGSKQYF
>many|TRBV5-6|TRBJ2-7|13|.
TGTGCCAGCAGCCCCGCGTCCTGGGACGAGCAGTACTTC
CASSPASWDEQYF
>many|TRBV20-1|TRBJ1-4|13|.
TGCAGTGCTAGAGATTGGGCATTTGAAAAACTGTTTTTT
CSARDWAFEKLFF
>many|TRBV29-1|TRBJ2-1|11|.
TGCAGCGTTGGCGCCTACAATGAGCAGTTCTTC
CSVGAYNEQFF
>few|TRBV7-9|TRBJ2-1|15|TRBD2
TGTTCCAGCAGCTCTACTAGCGGGAGGGGCAATGAGCAGTTCTTC
CSSSSTSGRGNEQFF
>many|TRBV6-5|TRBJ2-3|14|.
TGTGCCAGCAGTTACTCCCTTTGGACAGATACGCAGTATTTT
CASSYSLWTDTQYF
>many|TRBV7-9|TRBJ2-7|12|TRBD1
TGTGCCAGCAGCAGGGGGCAGGGTGAGCAGTACTTC
CASSRGQGEQYF
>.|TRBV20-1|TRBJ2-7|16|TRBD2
TGCAGTGCTAGAGATCTTACTAGCGGGAGGTCCTACGAGCAGTACTTC
CSARDLTSGRSYEQYF
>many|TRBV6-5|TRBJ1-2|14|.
TGTGCCAGCAGTTACCTCCGGGACGGGTATGGCTACACCTTC
CASSYLRDGYGYTF
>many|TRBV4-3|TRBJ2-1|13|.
TGCGCCAGCAGCCATTCAAGCGCGGATGAGCAGTTCTTC
CASSHSSADEQFF
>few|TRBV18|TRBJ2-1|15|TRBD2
TGTGCCAGCTCCCGGGGACTAGCGGTCCACAATGAGCAGTTCTTC
CASSRGLAVHNEQFF